This T cell receptor (beta chain) was recovered during a study of identical twins. Trimming took 7 bases from V and 15 from J; bases not matched to a gene: 15. Germline loops: CDR1 DFQATT, CDR2 SNEGSKA (reference sequence). The CDR3 runs 13 residues. TCRdb recomputed calls from the 5' RACE reads with MiXCR, one row per CDR3 protein. Of 1.5 million or so distinct CDR3 sequences listed, roughly a third are singletons. The V gene is TRBV20-1, the J gene TRBJ2-1; TRBD2 agrees at 10 bases. The TCR was taken from a newborn girl in good health. Sequencing used cord blood. The CDR3 sequence is CSDGGTSENFLFF. As DNA, the CDR3 is TGCAGTGATGGAGGGACTAGCGAAAACTTCCTGTTCTTC.